This TCR beta chain stems from a study of shared clonotypes between healthy human individuals. Study background: Plates per donor: three CD4 naive, three CD4 memory, two CD8 naive, one CD8 memory.

This clone turned up a few times. Its antigen is currently unknown. The authors ran the assay at deep level. DNA at about 210 ng, approximately 30,000 T cell genomes, went into sorted-subset replicate PCRs. TCRdb's copy holds only in-frame clones and misses some; the assay was immunoSEQ multiplex PCR. The table has around 700,000 clones, about 91% seen once; the top ten hold about 24%. Study conclusions and caveats: Researchers sampled only blood; tissue repertoires likely differ.

Terminally differentiated effector memory CD45RA+ cells were excluded by CCR7 positive selection of CD45RO-negative cells. The CDR3 has 11 residues. The ends lost 10 bases at V and 7 bases at J; junction bases unmatched: 2. From germline, CDR1 is MGHDK and CDR2 SYGVNS. Sequencing was carried out using naive CD8+ T cells sorted from blood. The TCR originated in a man between 25 and 39 years old in good health. The chain has TRBV25-1 and TRBJ2-1; 9 bases match TRBD1. Here the CDR3 DNA reads TGTGCCATCGGACAGGGGAATGAGCAGTTCTTC. Protein: CAIGQGNEQFF.